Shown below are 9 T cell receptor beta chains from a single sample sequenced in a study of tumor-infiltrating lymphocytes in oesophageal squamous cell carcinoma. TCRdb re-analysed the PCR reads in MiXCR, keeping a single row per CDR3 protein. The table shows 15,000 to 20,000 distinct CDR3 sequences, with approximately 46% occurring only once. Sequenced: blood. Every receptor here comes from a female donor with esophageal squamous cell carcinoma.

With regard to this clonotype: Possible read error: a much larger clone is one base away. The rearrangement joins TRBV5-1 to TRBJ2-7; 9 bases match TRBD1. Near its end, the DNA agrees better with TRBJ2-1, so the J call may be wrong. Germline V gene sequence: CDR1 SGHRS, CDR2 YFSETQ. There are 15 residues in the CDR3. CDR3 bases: TGCGCCAGCAGCTTGGTTGCGACAGGGGGAAACGAGCAGTTCTTC. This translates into CASSLVATGGNEQFF.

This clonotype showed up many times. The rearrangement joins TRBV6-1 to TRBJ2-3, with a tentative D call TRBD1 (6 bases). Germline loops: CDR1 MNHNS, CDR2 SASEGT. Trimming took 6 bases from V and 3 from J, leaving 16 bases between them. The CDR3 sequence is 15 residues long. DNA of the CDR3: TGTGCCAGCAGCCCACAGGGATTTGATACAGATACGCAGTATTTT. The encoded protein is CASSPQGFDTDTQYF.

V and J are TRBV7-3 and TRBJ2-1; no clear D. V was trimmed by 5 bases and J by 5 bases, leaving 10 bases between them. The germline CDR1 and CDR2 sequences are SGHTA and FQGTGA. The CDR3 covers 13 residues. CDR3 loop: CASSAERNNEQFF. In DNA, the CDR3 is TGTGCCAGCAGCGCCGAAAGGAACAATGAGCAGTTCTTC.

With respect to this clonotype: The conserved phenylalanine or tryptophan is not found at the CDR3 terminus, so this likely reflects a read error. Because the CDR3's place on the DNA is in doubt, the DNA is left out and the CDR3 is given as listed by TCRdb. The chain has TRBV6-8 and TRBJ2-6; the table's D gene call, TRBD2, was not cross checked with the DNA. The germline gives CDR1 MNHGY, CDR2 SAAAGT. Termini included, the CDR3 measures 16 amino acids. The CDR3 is CASSAGGDGSPLHFGN.

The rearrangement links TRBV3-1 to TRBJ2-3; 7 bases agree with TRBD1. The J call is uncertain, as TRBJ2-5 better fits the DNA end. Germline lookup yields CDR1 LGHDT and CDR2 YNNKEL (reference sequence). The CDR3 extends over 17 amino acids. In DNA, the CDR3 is TGTGCCAGCAGCCATTACAGGGGAGCTACATCGCAAGAGACCCAGTACTTC. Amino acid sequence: CASSHYRGATSQETQYF.

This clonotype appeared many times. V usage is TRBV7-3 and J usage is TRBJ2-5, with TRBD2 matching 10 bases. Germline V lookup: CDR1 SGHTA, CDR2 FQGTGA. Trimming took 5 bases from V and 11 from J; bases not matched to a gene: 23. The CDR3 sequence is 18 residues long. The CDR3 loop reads CASSQKAAGGPISNEQYF. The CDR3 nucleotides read TGTGCCAGCAGCCAAAAGGCAGCGGGGGGGCCTATCTCCAATGAGCAGTACTTC.

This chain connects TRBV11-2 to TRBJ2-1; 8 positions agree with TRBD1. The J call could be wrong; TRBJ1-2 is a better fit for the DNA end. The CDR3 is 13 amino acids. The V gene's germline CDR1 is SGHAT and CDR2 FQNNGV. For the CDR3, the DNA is TGTGCCAGCAGCTTGGACAGGGTCTATGGCTACACCTTC. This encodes CASSLDRVYGYTF.

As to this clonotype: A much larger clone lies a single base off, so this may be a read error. This CDR3 reads CASSSEDQPQHF. The CDR3 nucleotides read TGTGCCAGCAGTTCCGAGGATCAGCCCCAGCATTTT. The chain is built from TRBV27 and TRBJ1-5; D remains ambiguous. The CDR3 is made up of 12 amino acids. Looked up from germline, CDR1 is MNHEY and CDR2 is SMNVEV (reference sequence). Trimming stripped 4 bases from V and 5 bases from J, with 6 bases between.

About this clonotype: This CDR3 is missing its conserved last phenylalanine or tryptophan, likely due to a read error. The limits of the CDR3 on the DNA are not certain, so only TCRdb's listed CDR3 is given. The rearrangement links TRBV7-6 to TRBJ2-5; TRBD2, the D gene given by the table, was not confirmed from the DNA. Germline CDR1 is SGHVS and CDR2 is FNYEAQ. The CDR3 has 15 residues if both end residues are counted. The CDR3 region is CASSLEYGSGYTFGS.